The 10 T cell receptor beta chains reported below all come from one sample, sequenced in a study of glioma-infiltrating T cells. Amplification of TCR alpha and beta CDR3 regions from RNA used iRepertoire nested multiplex PCR. TCRdb reprocessed the multiplex PCR reads via MiXCR and lists one record per CDR3 protein. The table records roughly 100,000 distinct CDR3 sequences, around 30% of them present only once. Material for sequencing was glioma tissue, nonneoplastic brain tissue, or PBMCs (not recorded which). These receptors were taken from a human donor with low-grade glioma or glioblastoma, undergoing nonglioma brain surgery, or in good health (not recorded which).

Many counts were recorded for this clonotype. CDR3 loop: CASSHGTSGGGYTDTQYF. In nucleotides, the CDR3 is TGTGCCAGCAGCCATGGCACTAGCGGGGGGGGTTACACAGATACGCAGTATTTT. The V call is TRBV4-2, the J call TRBJ2-3; 13 positions match TRBD2. The CDR3 runs to 18 residues. V lost 3 bases, J lost 2 bases, and 8 bases stayed unmatched. CDR1 LGHNA and CDR2 YNFKEQ come from the germline V gene.

CDR3 nucleotide sequence: TGTGCCAGCAGTTTGGGGGGGCTTGGAGGAAACACCATATATTTT. As protein: CASSLGGLGGNTIYF. The chain links TRBV12-3 or TRBV12-4 to TRBJ1-3, with D maybe TRBD1 (6 bases). V lost 3 bases to trimming and J lost 4 bases, with 13 bases between them. The CDR3 covers 15 residues.

In its sample, this clonotype was seen a few times. The V gene is TRBV11-2, the J gene TRBJ2-5; weak D call: TRBD2 (7 bases). Germline V gene lookup returns CDR1 SGHAT and CDR2 FQNNGV. The CDR3 is 13 residues long. Trimming stripped 4 bases from V and 10 bases from J, with 16 bases between. The CDR3 nucleotides are TGTGCCAGCAGCTCTCTCAGGGAGGGGGGCCAGTACTTC. Encoded protein: CASSSLREGGQYF.

To note about this clonotype: A much larger clone lies a single base off, so this may be a read error. This chain uses TRBV7-9 with TRBJ2-7; the D gene is possibly TRBD2 (7 bases). This CDR3 is built from 14 residues. Germline V gene sequence: CDR1 SEHNR, CDR2 FQNEAQ (reference sequence). The DNA of the CDR3 is TGTGCCAGAAGCTTAGGGGGGGACTGGACGGAGCAGTACTTC. As protein: CARSLGGDWTEQYF.

This clonotype is medium-sized within its sample. The rearrangement joins TRBV10-2 to TRBJ2-3; D is uncertain. The V end was cut by 6 bases, the J end by 4 bases, with 17 bases between. CDR3 length: 15 amino acids. CDR1 is WSHSY, CDR2 SAAADI, per germline. DNA for the CDR3: TGCGCCAGCAGCGACTGGGCCTCCGGCCCAGATACGCAGTATTTT. Its translation is CASSDWASGPDTQYF.

This clonotype was counted many times. V usage is TRBV20-1 and J usage is TRBJ2-4; 9 nucleotides align to TRBD2. Losses at the gene ends were 3 bases for V and 3 bases for J; bases not matched to a gene: 12. Germline V CDR1 and CDR2: DFQATT, SNEGSKA (reference sequence). CDR3 length: 17 residues. The CDR3 nucleotides read TGCAGTGCTAGCTTAGCGGGGGCTCGGAGCGACAAAAACATTCAGTACTTC. Residues: CSASLAGARSDKNIQYF.

This clonotype was recorded only once. The CDR3 spells CASRAHRGEGTDTQYF. CDR3 sequence (DNA): TGTGCCAGCAGAGCGCACCGGGGGGAGGGCACAGATACGCAGTATTTT. This chain joins TRBV6-1 and TRBJ2-3, with 7 bases aligning to TRBD2. The CDR3 extends over 16 amino acids. CDR1 and CDR2 from the germline V gene are MNHNS and SASEGT. Trimming cost V 6 bases and J 1 base; bases outside gene matches: 10.

This clonotype has more than one count but fewer than ten. A much larger clone is a single base away; this may be a read error. V usage is TRBV28 and J usage is TRBJ1-2; 9 bases map to TRBD1. Germline CDR1 and CDR2: MDHEN and SYDVKM. The CDR3 contains 15 residues. In nucleotides, the CDR3 is TGTACCAGCAGTCTCTCGACAGGGGGAATTTATGGCTACACCTTC. This translates into CTSSLSTGGIYGYTF.

Ten or more counts support this clonotype. J is TRBJ2-7 and V is TRBV12-3 or TRBV12-4; TRBD1 might be the D (6 bases). This CDR3 spans 14 amino acids. V gave up 6 bases and J gave up 4 bases, with 16 bases separating them. For the CDR3, the DNA is TGTGCCAGCAGCTTACAGGGTCTTGGGTACGAGCAGTACTTC. Amino acids: CASSLQGLGYEQYF.

For this clonotype: Germline is not matched at one junction end, which may reflect a read error. This chain uses TRBV4-1 with TRBJ2-7; TRBD2 agrees at 12 bases. The V gene's germline CDR1 is MGHRA and CDR2 YSYEKL. CDR3 length: 16 amino acids. CDR3 region: CASSQDPSGGAYEQSF. CDR3 DNA sequence: TGCGCCAGCAGCCAAGACCCTAGCGGGGGGGCATACGAGCAGTCCTTC.